A single sample gave rise to the 6 T cell receptor beta chains below, sequenced in a study of T cells in Graves' hyperthyroidism and ophthalmopathy. The source material, RNA transcripts, was used to amplify TCR beta CDR3 regions. HTBI primers were used for first-round RT-PCR of the TCR CDR3. TCRdb used MiXCR to reprocess the multiplex PCR reads, holding one entry per CDR3 protein. The sample contains around 420,000 distinct CDR3 sequences, 15% to 19% of which appear only once. Sample: blood. All receptors derive from a woman under 30 with Graves' hyperthyroidism.

The chain combines TRBV19 with TRBJ1-1; 9 bases are shared with TRBD1. Trimming took 5 bases from V and 5 from J; bases not matched to a gene: 9. CDR1 is LNHDA and CDR2 is SQIVND in the germline V gene (reference sequence). The CDR3 spans 15 residues. The CDR3 DNA follows: TGTGCCAGTAGTCCCGAGGGACAGGGTTTTACTGAAGCTTTCTTT. It specifies CASSPEGQGFTEAFF.

This clonotype turned up a few times. V is TRBV6-1 and J is TRBJ2-1; TRBD1 matches 9 bases. The CDR3 sequence is 16 residues long. Germline V gene data show CDR1 as MNHNS and CDR2 as SASEGT. The J segment lost 6 bases and the V segment lost 2 bases, leaving 8 bases of the junction unmatched. In DNA, the CDR3 is TGTGCCAGCAGTGAATGGGGGACAGGGATTCTCAATGAGCAGTTCTTC. This translates into CASSEWGTGILNEQFF.

This clonotype was observed at least ten times. The rearrangement joins TRBV6-2 or TRBV6-3 to TRBJ1-5; 8 nucleotides line up with TRBD1. The junction had 5 bases not matched to a gene; V was cut back by 2 bases and J by 5 bases. The CDR3 covers 15 residues. Germline lookup yields CDR1 MNHEY and CDR2 SVGEGT. CDR3 region: CASSYTDREYQPQHF. As DNA, the CDR3 is TGTGCCAGCAGTTACACGGACAGGGAATATCAGCCCCAGCATTTT.

Ten or more counts support this clonotype. The chain is built from TRBV6-6 and TRBJ1-2, with D uncertain. The CDR3 loop spans 13 amino acids. The V end was cut by 0 bases, the J end by 3 bases, with 5 bases between. Germline V CDR1 and CDR2: MNHNY, SVGAGI (reference sequence). As DNA, the CDR3 is TGTGCCAGCAGTTACTCGTTCTACTATGGCTACACCTTC. Translated, it gives CASSYSFYYGYTF.

This clonotype was counted only a few times. The rearrangement links TRBV4-1 to TRBJ2-7; D possibly corresponds to TRBD2 (5 bases). The CDR3 totals 15 residues. Looked up from germline, CDR1 is MGHRA and CDR2 is YSYEKL. V lost 1 base, J lost 2 bases, and 12 bases lay in between. The CDR3 region has the DNA TGCGCCAGCAGCCAAGGCATTAGCGAGACCTACGAGCAGTACTTC. Its translation: CASSQGISETYEQYF.

Turning to this clonotype: One end of the junction fails to match germline, which may point to a read error. The chain has TRBV12-3 or TRBV12-4 and TRBJ2-7; D call uncertain. The CDR3 totals 13 residues. CDR3 residues: CAGSRKGSYEQYF. The CDR3 nucleotides read TGTGCCGGCAGCCGAAAGGGCTCCTACGAGCAGTACTTC.